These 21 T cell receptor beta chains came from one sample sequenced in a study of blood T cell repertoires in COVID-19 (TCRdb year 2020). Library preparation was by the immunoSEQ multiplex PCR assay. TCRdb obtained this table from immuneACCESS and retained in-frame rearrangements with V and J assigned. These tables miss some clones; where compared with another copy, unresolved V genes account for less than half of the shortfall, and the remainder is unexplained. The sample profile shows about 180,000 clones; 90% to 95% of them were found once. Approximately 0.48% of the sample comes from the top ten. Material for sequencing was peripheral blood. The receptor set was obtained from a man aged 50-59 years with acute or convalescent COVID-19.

The CDR3 here is CASSQGRGTEAFF. As DNA, the CDR3 is TGCGCCAGCAGCCAAGGACGGGGAACTGAAGCTTTCTTT. The rearrangement links TRBV5-1 to TRBJ1-1; D is uncertain. Germline V gene data show CDR1 as SGHRS and CDR2 as YFSETQ. The CDR3 is 13 residues long. The V gene lost 4 bases and the J gene lost 5 bases, with 12 bases spanning the gap.

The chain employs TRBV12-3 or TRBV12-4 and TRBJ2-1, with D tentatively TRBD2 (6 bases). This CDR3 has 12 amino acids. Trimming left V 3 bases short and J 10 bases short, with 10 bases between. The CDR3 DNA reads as TGTGCCAGCAGTTTGGGAGGCGGGGAGCAGTTCTTC. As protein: CASSLGGGEQFF.

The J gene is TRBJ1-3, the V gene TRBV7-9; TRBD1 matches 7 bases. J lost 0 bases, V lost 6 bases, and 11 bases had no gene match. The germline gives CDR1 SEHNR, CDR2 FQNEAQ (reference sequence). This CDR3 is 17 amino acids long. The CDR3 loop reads CASRPTGTVFSGNTIYF. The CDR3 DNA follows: TGTGCCAGCAGACCAACCGGGACAGTGTTCTCTGGAAACACCATATATTTT. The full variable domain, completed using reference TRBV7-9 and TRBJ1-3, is DTGVSQNPRHKITKRGQNVTFRCDPISEHNRLYWYRQTLGQGPEFLTYFQNEAQLEKSRLLSDRFSAERPKGSFSTLEIQRTEQGDSAMYLCASRPTGTVFSGNTIYFGEGSWLTVV.

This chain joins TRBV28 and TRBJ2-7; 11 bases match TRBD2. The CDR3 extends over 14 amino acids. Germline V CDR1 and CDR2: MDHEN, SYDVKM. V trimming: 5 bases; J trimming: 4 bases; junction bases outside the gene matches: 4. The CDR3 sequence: CASSTGTSGYEQYF. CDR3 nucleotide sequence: TGTGCCAGCAGTACCGGGACTAGCGGATACGAGCAGTACTTC.

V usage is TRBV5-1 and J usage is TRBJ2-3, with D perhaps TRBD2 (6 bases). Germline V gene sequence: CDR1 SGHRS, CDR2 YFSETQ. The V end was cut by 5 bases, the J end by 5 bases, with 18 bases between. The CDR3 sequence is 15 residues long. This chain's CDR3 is CASRPVWGDGDTQYF. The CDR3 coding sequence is TGCGCCAGCAGGCCTGTGTGGGGGGACGGAGATACGCAGTATTTT. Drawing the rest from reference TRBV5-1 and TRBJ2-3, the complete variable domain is KAGVTQTPRYLIKTRGQQVTLSCSPISGHRSVSWYQQTPGQGLQFLFEYFSETQRNKGNFPGRFSGRQFSNSRSEMNVSTLELGDSALYLCASRPVWGDGDTQYFGPGTRLTVL.

CDR3 nucleotides: TGTGCCAGCAGCTCCCAGGGGAGCAACGTCCTGACTTTC. The encoded protein is CASSSQGSNVLTF. The chain couples TRBV7-3 to TRBJ2-6; TRBD1 might be the D (6 bases). CDR3 size: 13 residues. Trimming took off 4 bases at V and 9 bases at J, with 10 bases between the two ends. Germline V gene lookup returns CDR1 SGHTA and CDR2 FQGTGA.

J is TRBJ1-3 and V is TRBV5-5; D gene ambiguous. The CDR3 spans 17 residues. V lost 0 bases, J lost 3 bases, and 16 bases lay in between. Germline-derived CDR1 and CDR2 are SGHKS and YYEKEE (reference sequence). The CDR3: CASSLALGRSSGNTIYF. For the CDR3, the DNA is TGTGCCAGCAGCTTGGCCCTGGGTAGGAGTAGTGGAAACACCATATATTTT. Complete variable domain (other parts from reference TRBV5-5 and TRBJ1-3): DAGVTQSPTHLIKTRGQQVTLRCSPISGHKSVSWYQQVLGQGPQFIFQYYEKEERGRGNFPDRFSARQFPNYSSELNVNALLLGDSALYLCASSLALGRSSGNTIYFGEGSWLTVV.

The CDR3 nucleotides are TGTGCCACCGCGGGGACAGGGCCGGGGGCCAACGTCCTGACTTTC. It translates to CATAGTGPGANVLTF. This chain links TRBV24-1 with TRBJ2-6; the match to TRBD1 covers 9 bases. Germline assignment: CDR1 KGHDR and CDR2 SFDVKD. The V and J ends lost 9 bases and 4 bases, in that order; junction bases with no gene match: 6. The CDR3 runs 15 residues.

This CDR3 is CASSQVGTGQETQYF. In DNA form, the CDR3 reads TGCGCCAGCAGCCAAGTCGGGACAGGCCAAGAGACCCAGTACTTC. The chain employs TRBV4-1 and TRBJ2-5; 8 bases are a match to TRBD1. In germline, CDR1 is MGHRA, CDR2 YSYEKL. This CDR3 is 15 amino acids long. V was pared by 1 base and J by 1 base, with 2 bases of the junction left unmatched.

In DNA, the CDR3 is TGCAGCGTTGGCCCCCAGGGCCGGGATCAGCCCCAGCATTTT. This sequence encodes CSVGPQGRDQPQHF. V gene TRBV29-1 combines with J gene TRBJ1-5; TRBD1 might be the D (5 bases). Germline CDR1 SQVTM, CDR2 ANQGSEA. V lost 4 bases and J 5 bases, leaving 15 bases between the germline ends. CDR3 length equals 14 residues.

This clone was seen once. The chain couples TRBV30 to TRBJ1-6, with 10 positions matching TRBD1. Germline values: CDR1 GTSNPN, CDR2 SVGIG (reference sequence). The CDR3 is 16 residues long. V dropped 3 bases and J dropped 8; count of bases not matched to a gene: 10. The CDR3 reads CAWSPAEGQGYSPLHF. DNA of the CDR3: TGTGCCTGGAGCCCCGCGGAGGGACAGGGGTATTCACCCCTCCACTTT.

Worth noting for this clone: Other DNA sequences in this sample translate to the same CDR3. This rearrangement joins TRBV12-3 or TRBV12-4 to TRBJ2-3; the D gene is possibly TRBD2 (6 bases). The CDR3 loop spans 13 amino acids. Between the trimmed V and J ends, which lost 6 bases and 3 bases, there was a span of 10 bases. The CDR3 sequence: CASSLRETDTQYF. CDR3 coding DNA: TGTGCCAGCAGCCTCCGGGAGACAGATACGCAGTATTTT.

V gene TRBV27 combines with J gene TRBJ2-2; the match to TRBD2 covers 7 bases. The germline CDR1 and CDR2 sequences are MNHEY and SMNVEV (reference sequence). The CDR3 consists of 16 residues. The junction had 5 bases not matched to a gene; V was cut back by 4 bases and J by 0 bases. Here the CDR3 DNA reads TGTGCCAGCAGTTGGGCTAGCGGAGCGAACACCGGGGAGCTGTTTTTT. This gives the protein CASSWASGANTGELFF.

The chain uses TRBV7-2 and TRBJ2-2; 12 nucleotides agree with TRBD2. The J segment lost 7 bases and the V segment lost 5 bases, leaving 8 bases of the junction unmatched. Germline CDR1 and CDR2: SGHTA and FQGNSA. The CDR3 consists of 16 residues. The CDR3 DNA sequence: TGTGCCAGCAGCGACACTAGCGGGGGGCCGGGCGGGGAGCTGTTTTTT. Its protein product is CASSDTSGGPGGELFF.

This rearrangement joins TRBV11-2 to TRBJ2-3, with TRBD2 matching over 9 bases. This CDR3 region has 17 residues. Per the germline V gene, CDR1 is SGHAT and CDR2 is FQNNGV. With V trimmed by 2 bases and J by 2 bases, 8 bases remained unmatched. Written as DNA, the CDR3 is TGTGCCAGCAGCTTAAGACTCTTAGCGGGGGACACAGATACGCAGTATTTT. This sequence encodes CASSLRLLAGDTDTQYF.

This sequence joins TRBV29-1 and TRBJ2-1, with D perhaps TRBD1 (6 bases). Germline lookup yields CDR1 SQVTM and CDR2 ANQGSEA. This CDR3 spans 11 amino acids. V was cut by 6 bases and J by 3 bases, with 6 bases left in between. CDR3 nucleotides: TGCAGCGTACAGGGCTACAATGAGCAGTTCTTC. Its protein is CSVQGYNEQFF.

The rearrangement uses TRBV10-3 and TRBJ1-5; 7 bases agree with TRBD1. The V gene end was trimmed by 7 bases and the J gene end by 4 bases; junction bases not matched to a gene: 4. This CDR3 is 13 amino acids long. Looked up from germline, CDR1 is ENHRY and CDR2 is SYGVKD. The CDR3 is CAITDRENQPQHF. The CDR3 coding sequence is TGTGCCATCACCGACAGGGAAAATCAGCCCCAGCATTTT.

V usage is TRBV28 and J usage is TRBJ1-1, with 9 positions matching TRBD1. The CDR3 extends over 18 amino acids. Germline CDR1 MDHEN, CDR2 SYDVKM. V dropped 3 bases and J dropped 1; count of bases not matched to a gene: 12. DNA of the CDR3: TGTGCCAGCAGTTTTGCCGGCGGGCACAGGGGGCGGAACACTGAAGCTTTCTTT. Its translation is CASSFAGGHRGRNTEAFF.

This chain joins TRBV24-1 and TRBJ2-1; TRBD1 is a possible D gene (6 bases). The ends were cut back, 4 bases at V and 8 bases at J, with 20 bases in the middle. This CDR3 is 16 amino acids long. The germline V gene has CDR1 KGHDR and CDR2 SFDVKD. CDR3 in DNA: TGTGCCACCAGTGAATCGAGAGGGCAGGGGAGTGATGAGCAGTTCTTC. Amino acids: CATSESRGQGSDEQFF.

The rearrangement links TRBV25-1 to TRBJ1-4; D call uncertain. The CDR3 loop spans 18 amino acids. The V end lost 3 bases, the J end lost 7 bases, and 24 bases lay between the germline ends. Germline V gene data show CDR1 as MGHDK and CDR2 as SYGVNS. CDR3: CASSDSETSWGGSEKLFF. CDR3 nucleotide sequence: TGTGCCAGCAGTGACTCGGAGACATCCTGGGGTGGGAGTGAAAAACTGTTTTTT.

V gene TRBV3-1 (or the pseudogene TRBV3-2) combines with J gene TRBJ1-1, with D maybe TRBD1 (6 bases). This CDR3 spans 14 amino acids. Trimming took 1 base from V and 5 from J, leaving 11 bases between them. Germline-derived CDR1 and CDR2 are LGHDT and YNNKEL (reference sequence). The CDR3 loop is CASSQVGAGTEAFF. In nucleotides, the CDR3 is TGTGCCAGCAGCCAAGTGGGGGCTGGGACTGAAGCTTTCTTT.